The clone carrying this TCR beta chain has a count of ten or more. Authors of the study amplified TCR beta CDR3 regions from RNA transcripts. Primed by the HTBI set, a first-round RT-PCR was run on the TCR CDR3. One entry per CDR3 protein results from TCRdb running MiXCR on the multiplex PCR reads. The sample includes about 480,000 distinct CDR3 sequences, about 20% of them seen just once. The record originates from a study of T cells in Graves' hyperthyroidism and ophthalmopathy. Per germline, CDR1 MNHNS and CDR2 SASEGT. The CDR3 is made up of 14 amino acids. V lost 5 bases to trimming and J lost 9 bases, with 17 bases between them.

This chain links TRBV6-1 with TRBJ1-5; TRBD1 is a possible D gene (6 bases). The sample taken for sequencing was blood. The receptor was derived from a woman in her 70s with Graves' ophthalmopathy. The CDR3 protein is CASSPGRGSWPQHF. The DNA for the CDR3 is TGTGCCAGCAGTCCCGGCAGGGGTAGTTGGCCCCAGCATTTT.